This TCR beta chain comes out of a study of cytomegalovirus exposure and HLA in healthy donors. For the study at large: Genetic ancestry analysis placed under 90% of the 398 donors that were genotyped in the Caucasian-associated cluster.

PCR employed 60 Vbeta and 13 Jbeta primers. Data came from immunoSEQ multiplex PCR; TCRdb stores just in-frame clones and leaves some out. The sample shows 75,000 to 90,000 clones, around 80% of them seen only once. This clone was counted a few times. The antigen is not known. From germline, CDR1 is SEHNR and CDR2 FQNEAQ (reference sequence). The V end lost 1 base, the J end lost 6 bases, and 6 bases lay between the germline ends. The CDR3 covers 12 residues. Donors were nominally healthy when sampled, though unrecorded immune exposures were likely. General study findings and limits: A later analysis, which compared TCR beta chains of equal frequency, found the HLA-associated ones more clonally expanded.

The V gene is TRBV7-9, the J gene TRBJ1-1; D is ambiguous. The TCR sequence derives from a human donor in good health. The material sequenced was PBMCs. CDR3 coding DNA: TGTGCCAGCAGCTTAGACAGACCTGAAGCTTTCTTT. Encoded protein: CASSLDRPEAFF.